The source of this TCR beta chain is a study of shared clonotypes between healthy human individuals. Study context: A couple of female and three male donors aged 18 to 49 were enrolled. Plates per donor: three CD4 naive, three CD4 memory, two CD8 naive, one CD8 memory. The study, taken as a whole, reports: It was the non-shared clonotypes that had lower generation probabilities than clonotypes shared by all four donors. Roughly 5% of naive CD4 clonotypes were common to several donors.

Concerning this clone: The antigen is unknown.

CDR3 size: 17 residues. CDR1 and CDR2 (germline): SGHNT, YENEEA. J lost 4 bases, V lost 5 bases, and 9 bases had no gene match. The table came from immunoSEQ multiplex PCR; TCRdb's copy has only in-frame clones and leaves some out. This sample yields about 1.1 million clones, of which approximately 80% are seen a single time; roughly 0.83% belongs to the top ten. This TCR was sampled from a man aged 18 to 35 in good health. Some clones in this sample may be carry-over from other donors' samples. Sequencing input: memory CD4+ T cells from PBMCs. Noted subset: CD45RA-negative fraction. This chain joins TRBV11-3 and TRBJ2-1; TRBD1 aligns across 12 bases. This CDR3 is CASSPGPGQGAYNEQFF. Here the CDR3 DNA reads TGTGCCAGCAGCCCCGGACCGGGACAGGGGGCTTACAATGAGCAGTTCTTC.